The 28 T cell receptor beta chains given below trace back to one sample, sequenced in a study of control samples from healthy donors and cancer patients. Measured with immunoSEQ multiplex PCR; TCRdb has only the in-frame clones, and not every one. The sample includes approximately 50,000 clones, roughly 92% of them seen just once. Sequences were obtained from PBMCs. The receptor source for this set is a man aged 25-40 years with colorectal cancer.

V usage is TRBV6-2 or TRBV6-3 and J usage is TRBJ1-5; D remains ambiguous. Germline V gene sequence: CDR1 MNHEY, CDR2 SVGEGT. The V end was cut by 6 bases, the J end by 5 bases, with 20 bases between. The CDR3 sequence is 16 residues long. CDR3: CASSPRGGRRDQPQHF. The CDR3 bases are TGTGCCAGCAGCCCCCGGGGAGGTCGACGGGATCAGCCCCAGCATTTT.

The V call is TRBV7-9, the J call TRBJ2-7; D unresolved. The CDR3 has 12 amino acids. Trimming removed 1 base from V and 2 bases from J, with 3 bases in between. The germline V gene encodes CDR1 SEHNR and CDR2 FQNEAQ (reference sequence). The DNA of the CDR3 is TGTGCCAGCAGCTTAGGGGCCTACGAGCAGTACTTC. This gives the protein CASSLGAYEQYF.

The chain uses TRBV3-1 (or the pseudogene TRBV3-2) and TRBJ2-2, with D possibly being TRBD1 (5 bases). The CDR3 is 13 amino acids. Germline V CDR1 and CDR2: LGHDT, YNNKEL (reference sequence). Trimming removed 4 bases from V and 8 bases from J, with 11 bases in between. DNA of the CDR3: TGTGCCAGCAGCCCTTCAGGGTCAGGGGAGCTGTTTTTT. It yields the protein CASSPSGSGELFF.

The rearrangement uses TRBV19 and TRBJ2-2; TRBD2 matches at 7 bases. This CDR3 has 18 amino acids. Germline assignment: CDR1 LNHDA and CDR2 SQIVND (reference sequence). Trimming removed 3 bases from V and 4 bases from J; junction bases left unmatched: 14. CDR3 sequence: CASSIGFGAGESTGELFF. Written as DNA, the CDR3 is TGTGCCAGTAGTATTGGGTTCGGGGCGGGGGAGAGCACCGGGGAGCTGTTTTTT.

The genes are TRBV3-1 (or the pseudogene TRBV3-2) and TRBJ2-5, with 9 positions matching TRBD2. The germline V gene has CDR1 LGHDT and CDR2 YNNKEL (reference sequence). The J segment lost 5 bases and the V segment lost 2 bases, leaving 6 bases of the junction unmatched. The CDR3 totals 15 residues. The CDR3 region has the DNA TGTGCCAGCAGCCAACGCGGGGGGGCAGGGGAGACCCAGTACTTC. Translated, it gives CASSQRGGAGETQYF.

The rearrangement links TRBV29-1 to TRBJ1-1; perhaps TRBD1 as D (5 bases). The V end lost 4 bases, the J end lost 9 bases, and 15 bases lay between the germline ends. Per germline, CDR1 SQVTM and CDR2 ANQGSEA. CDR3 length: 12 residues. The CDR3 sequence: CSVGQGRSQAFF. CDR3 bases: TGCAGCGTTGGGCAGGGCAGATCACAAGCTTTCTTT.

V and J are TRBV4-1 and TRBJ1-2; tentatively, D is TRBD1 (5 bases). Trimming cost V 6 bases and J 2 bases, with 22 bases left between them. The germline CDR1 and CDR2 sequences are MGHRA and YSYEKL. The CDR3 has 17 residues. The DNA for the CDR3 is TGCGCCAGCAGTCCAGTACAATTGGTACGGGGCAACTATGGCTACACCTTC. It encodes CASSPVQLVRGNYGYTF.

This chain links TRBV7-9 with TRBJ2-1; 8 bases match TRBD2. Per germline, CDR1 SEHNR and CDR2 FQNEAQ (reference sequence). The CDR3 is 17 residues long. The trim removed 7 bases at V and 7 bases at J, leaving 18 bases unmatched. CDR3 protein: CASTISGGHPLPNEQFF. DNA of the CDR3: TGTGCCAGCACCATATCGGGGGGGCACCCACTCCCTAATGAGCAGTTCTTC.

The gene calls are TRBV5-5 and TRBJ1-3, with no clear D. This CDR3 region has 15 residues. The germline CDR1 and CDR2 sequences are SGHKS and YYEKEE (reference sequence). The germline V and J ends were trimmed by 2 bases and 0 bases, with 9 bases remaining between them. The CDR3 reads CASSFLSNSGNTIYF. The CDR3 DNA sequence: TGTGCCAGCAGCTTTCTTTCCAACTCTGGAAACACCATATATTTT.

The chain links TRBV4-1 to TRBJ2-7; 9 bases map to TRBD2. The CDR3 runs 17 residues. In germline, CDR1 is MGHRA, CDR2 YSYEKL. V was pared by 0 bases and J by 1 base, with 7 bases of the junction left unmatched. For the CDR3, the DNA is TGCGCCAGCAGCCAAGAACCGGCCAGCGGGGGGTCCTACGAGCAGTACGTC. Translated, it gives CASSQEPASGGSYEQYV.

The genes are TRBV5-4 and TRBJ1-1; 9 bases are a match to TRBD1. V was clipped by 4 bases and J by 4 bases; unmatched bases: 11. Germline values: CDR1 SGHNT, CDR2 YYREEE (reference sequence). The length of the CDR3 is 16 residues. DNA for the CDR3: TGTGCCAGCAGCCCCCTGACAGGGGGAGTAAGCACTGAAGCTTTCTTT. This translates into CASSPLTGGVSTEAFF.

The V call is TRBV4-1, the J call TRBJ1-4, with D uncertain. This CDR3 is built from 15 residues. Germline CDR1 is MGHRA and CDR2 is YSYEKL. Deletions cut 1 base from V and 3 bases from J, with 9 bases between. CDR3 loop: CASSQGWSPNEKLFF. The CDR3 coding sequence is TGCGCCAGCAGCCAAGGTTGGTCCCCTAATGAAAAACTGTTTTTT.

This chain uses TRBV5-6 with TRBJ2-7; 7 nucleotides agree with TRBD2. This CDR3 region has 14 residues. J was trimmed by 6 bases and V by 3 bases; bases with no gene match: 9. CDR1 is SGHDT and CDR2 is YYEEEE in the germline V gene. The CDR3 sequence is CASSSPSLASEQYV. The DNA for the CDR3 is TGTGCCAGCAGCTCTCCCTCACTAGCGAGCGAGCAGTACGTC.

The J gene is TRBJ1-1, the V gene TRBV7-9; TRBD1 matches at 10 bases. V shed 5 bases, J shed 9 bases, and the junction held 12 bases outside the gene matches. CDR1 is SEHNR, CDR2 FQNEAQ, per germline (reference sequence). The CDR3 is made up of 15 amino acids. This CDR3 reads CASSPWDRGRVKAFF. CDR3 DNA: TGTGCCAGCAGCCCATGGGACAGGGGCCGCGTGAAAGCTTTCTTT.

The chain uses TRBV12-3 or TRBV12-4 and TRBJ1-2, with no clear D. This CDR3 has 13 amino acids. Trimming shortened V by 3 bases and J by 5 bases, and 10 bases separated the two germline ends. The CDR3 loop is CASSFRSRYGYTF. CDR3 nucleotide sequence: TGTGCCAGCAGTTTCAGGAGTCGGTATGGCTACACCTTC.

The chain links TRBV6-5 to TRBJ2-7, with TRBD1 identical over 7 bases. The CDR3 has 13 residues. The J segment lost 6 bases and the V segment lost 6 bases, leaving 8 bases of the junction unmatched. The germline V gene encodes CDR1 MNHEY and CDR2 SVGAGI. DNA for the CDR3: TGTGCCAGCAGGCAAGGGGGCAGCTCCGAGCAGTACTTC. Translating it yields CASRQGGSSEQYF.

The rearrangement links TRBV27 to TRBJ2-3; the D gene could be TRBD1 or TRBD2 (5 bases each). Per the germline V gene, CDR1 is MNHEY and CDR2 is SMNVEV (reference sequence). V shed 6 bases and J shed 2 bases, with 15 bases lying between them. This CDR3 spans 15 amino acids. The CDR3 DNA is TGTGCCAGCAGGGGCTCGGGACGGTACACAGATACGCAGTATTTT. Amino acids: CASRGSGRYTDTQYF.

The chain links TRBV19 to TRBJ1-4; D possibly corresponds to TRBD1 (6 bases). CDR1 is LNHDA and CDR2 is SQIVND in the germline V gene (reference sequence). V dropped 0 bases and J dropped 7 bases, with 27 bases sitting between them. The CDR3 runs 20 residues. The CDR3 DNA sequence: TGTGCCAGTAGTATAGATCCCCGTCGCAGGGGACTAGACCGGGGTGAAAAACTGTTTTTT. It is translated as CASSIDPRRRGLDRGEKLFF.

The chain uses TRBV11-2 and TRBJ2-1; D may be TRBD2 (6 bases). In germline, CDR1 is SGHAT, CDR2 FQNNGV. Deletions cut 5 bases from V and 0 bases from J, with 11 bases between. The CDR3 extends over 15 amino acids. CDR3 nucleotides: TGTGCCAGCAGCGGGGGGATTCGCTCCTACAATGAGCAGTTCTTC. It is translated as CASSGGIRSYNEQFF.

The V and J genes are TRBV4-2 and TRBJ1-4; D might be TRBD1 (5 bases). From germline, CDR1 is LGHNA and CDR2 YNFKEQ. V shed 4 bases and J shed 4 bases, with 13 bases lying between them. The CDR3 spans 15 residues. The CDR3 sequence: CASSPPGRDNEKLFF. The CDR3 DNA reads TGTGCCAGCAGCCCACCGGGACGGGATAATGAAAAACTGTTTTTT.

This clone occurred once. The junction does not match germline at one end; this may be a read error. V and J are TRBV4-2 and TRBJ1-2, with 8 bases lining up with TRBD1. Per the germline V gene, CDR1 is LGHNA and CDR2 is YNFKEQ. The CDR3 runs to 16 residues. The CDR3 DNA follows: TGTGCCAGCAGCCAAGATAGGTCGGACAGGGTCCTTGGCCACACCTTC. The encoded protein is CASSQDRSDRVLGHTF.

The J gene is TRBJ2-7, the V gene TRBV6-5; 7 bases agree with TRBD2. Trimming at V came to 4 bases and at J to 0 bases, leaving 6 bases not matched to a gene. The CDR3 is 15 residues long. In germline, CDR1 is MNHEY, CDR2 SVGAGI. CDR3 residues: CASSFPTGGSYEQYF. The CDR3 region has the DNA TGTGCCAGCAGTTTCCCCACGGGGGGCTCCTACGAGCAGTACTTC.

The V call is TRBV11-2, the J call TRBJ1-1; tentatively, D is TRBD1 (5 bases). From germline, CDR1 is SGHAT and CDR2 FQNNGV. V was cut by 5 bases and J by 4 bases, with 11 bases left in between. This CDR3 is 13 amino acids long. The DNA of the CDR3 is TGTGCCAGCAGCCATGGGGGGAGCACTGAAGCTTTCTTT. Protein sequence: CASSHGGSTEAFF.

The rearrangement joins TRBV30 to TRBJ1-2; TRBD1 matches 7 bases. After removal of 5 bases from V and 8 bases from J, the junction contained 11 bases not matched to a gene. Germline-derived CDR1 and CDR2 are GTSNPN and SVGIG (reference sequence). This CDR3 comprises 13 residues. The CDR3 region has the DNA TGTGCCTGGTCCACACGACAGGGCTCCGGCTACACCTTC. Translating it yields CAWSTRQGSGYTF.

The chain joins TRBV2 to TRBJ1-6; 8 positions match TRBD1. CDR3 length equals 13 residues. Germline loops: CDR1 SNHLY, CDR2 FYNNEI. The V segment lost 6 bases and the J segment 9 bases; nucleotides outside the gene matches: 4. Here the CDR3 reads CASSQGASSPLHF. Here the CDR3 DNA reads TGTGCCAGCAGCCAGGGGGCTAGTTCACCCCTCCACTTT.

The table lists this clone with a count of one. The chain has TRBV18 and TRBJ1-1, with a possible D match to TRBD1 (6 bases). Germline V gene lookup returns CDR1 KGHSH and CDR2 LQKENI. The ends were cut back, 2 bases at V and 5 bases at J, with 9 bases in the middle. The CDR3 length is 13 residues. This CDR3 is CASSPIRGTEAFF. In DNA, the CDR3 is TGTGCCAGCTCACCAATCAGGGGTACTGAAGCTTTCTTT.

The chain is built from TRBV4-1 and TRBJ1-4; no definite D call. The CDR3 length is 14 residues. Germline V gene data show CDR1 as MGHRA and CDR2 as YSYEKL. V was shortened by 1 base and J by 5 bases, with 8 bases between the two germline ends. This CDR3 reads CASSQGRTNEKLFF. CDR3 bases: TGCGCCAGCAGCCAAGGCCGGACGAATGAAAAACTGTTTTTT.

V usage is TRBV24-1 and J usage is TRBJ2-1, with 7 bases that match TRBD1. The trim removed 5 bases at V and 3 bases at J, leaving 3 bases unmatched. Germline CDR1 is KGHDR and CDR2 is SFDVKD. The CDR3 runs 14 residues. CDR3 DNA sequence: TGTGCCACCAGTGGACAGGGCAGCTACAATGAGCAGTTCTTC. Translation: CATSGQGSYNEQFF.